Presented here are 16 T cell receptor beta chains from one specimen sequenced in a study of blood T cell repertoires in COVID-19. Profiled with immunoSEQ multiplex PCR; TCRdb holds only in-frame clones, not every one. The repertoire includes roughly 200,000 clones, over 75% of them detected once, and around 2.8% sits in the top ten. Source material: peripheral blood. These receptors all come from a woman at least 80 years old with active or convalescent COVID-19.

This clone is labeled as medium-sized (0.01 to 0.1%). Other DNA sequences in this sample translate to the same CDR3. The V and J genes are TRBV5-5 and TRBJ1-1, with TRBD1 matching over 7 bases. The CDR3 contains 14 residues. Germline V gene lookup returns CDR1 SGHKS and CDR2 YYEKEE (reference sequence). Trimming at V came to 2 bases and at J to 1 base, leaving 2 bases not matched to a gene. The CDR3 loop reads CASSLRQGNTEAFF. The CDR3 DNA is TGTGCCAGCAGCTTAAGACAGGGGAACACTGAAGCTTTCTTT.

The chain joins TRBV11-1 to TRBJ2-2; D is undetermined. V lost 3 bases to trimming and J lost 5 bases, with 16 bases between them. The CDR3 sequence is 16 residues long. CDR1 is SGHAT, CDR2 FQDESV, per germline (reference sequence). The chain's CDR3 is CASSLYVQVQTGELFF. In DNA form, the CDR3 reads TGTGCCAGCAGCTTGTATGTACAAGTACAGACCGGGGAGCTGTTTTTT.

The J gene is TRBJ2-3, the V gene TRBV2; D call uncertain. The CDR3 spans 11 residues. With 3 bases removed from V and 6 bases from J, the gap between germline ends came to 4 bases. Per germline, CDR1 SNHLY and CDR2 FYNNEI. CDR3 sequence (DNA): TGTGCCAGCAGTGATACTGATACGCAGTATTTT. Translated: CASSDTDTQYF.

This clone was found many times. Mismatch with germline at one junction end may stem from a read error. The gene calls are TRBV13 and TRBJ2-7; TRBD2 matches 8 bases. Germline CDR1 PRHDT, CDR2 FYEKMQ (reference sequence). The CDR3 is made up of 15 amino acids. The DNA of the CDR3 is TGTGCCAGCACCTTAGGGGCGGGGGGTCTCTACGAGCAGTACTTC. This codes for CASTLGAGGLYEQYF.

This clone has just one count. The chain has TRBV29-1 and TRBJ2-3, with 12 bases matching TRBD2. Trimming cost V 8 bases and J 0 bases; bases outside gene matches: 3. The CDR3 is 14 residues long. CDR1 SQVTM and CDR2 ANQGSEA come from the germline V gene. CDR3 sequence reads: CSSTSGGSTDTQYF. The DNA of the CDR3 is TGCAGCTCGACTAGCGGGGGCAGCACAGATACGCAGTATTTT.

This clone was detected only a few times. The rearrangement joins TRBV5-1 to TRBJ1-5; D is possibly TRBD1 (6 bases). V shed 4 bases and J shed 4 bases, with 9 bases lying between them. Germline V gene lookup returns CDR1 SGHRS and CDR2 YFSETQ. The CDR3 totals 13 residues. CDR3 sequence: CASSPGQNQPQHF. CDR3 coding DNA: TGCGCCAGCAGCCCCGGACAGAATCAGCCCCAGCATTTT.

V gene TRBV27 combines with J gene TRBJ2-3, with TRBD2 matching 12 bases. Trimming cost V 5 bases and J 1 base; bases outside gene matches: 4. Germline CDR1 reads MNHEY; CDR2 reads SMNVEV (reference sequence). The CDR3 loop spans 16 amino acids. The CDR3 nucleotides read TGTGCCAGCAGTCCTTGGACTAGCGGGGGCACAGATACGCAGTATTTT. It yields the protein CASSPWTSGGTDTQYF.

The chain is built from TRBV7-8 and TRBJ2-1; 9 positions match TRBD2. Germline-derived CDR1 and CDR2 are SGHVS and FQNEAQ. The junction had 19 bases not matched to a gene; V was cut back by 6 bases and J by 10 bases. The CDR3 sequence is 17 residues long. The CDR3 reads CASRQRPLAGALLEQFF. CDR3 in DNA: TGTGCCAGCAGGCAAAGGCCCTTAGCGGGGGCCCTTTTAGAGCAGTTCTTC.

The rearrangement links TRBV2 to TRBJ1-4, with TRBD1 matching 8 bases. Germline V lookup: CDR1 SNHLY, CDR2 FYNNEI. J gave up 5 bases and V 8 bases, and 7 bases lay outside the gene matches. The CDR3 has 14 residues. For the CDR3, the DNA is TGTGCCAGCCTTCAGGGGGCGCGGAATGAAAAACTGTTTTTT. Protein: CASLQGARNEKLFF.

The chain employs TRBV4-2 and TRBJ2-1; D not resolved. This CDR3 region has 16 residues. V lost 0 bases to trimming and J lost 2 bases, with 11 bases between them. Germline loops: CDR1 LGHNA, CDR2 YNFKEQ. This CDR3 is CASSQDYPVAYNEQFF. CDR3 DNA: TGTGCCAGCAGCCAAGATTACCCAGTCGCCTACAATGAGCAGTTCTTC.

A few counts support this clone. The chain links TRBV9 to TRBJ1-1; D unresolved. Germline CDR1 reads SGDLS; CDR2 reads YYNGEE. Trimming stripped 0 bases from V and 6 bases from J, with 9 bases between. This CDR3 region has 13 residues. CDR3 amino acids: CASSVGPGSEAFF. The CDR3 nucleotides are TGTGCCAGCAGCGTAGGCCCAGGCTCTGAAGCTTTCTTT.

The V call is TRBV4-2, the J call TRBJ1-2; 8 bases align to TRBD1. The CDR3 spans 16 residues. Germline V gene sequence: CDR1 LGHNA, CDR2 YNFKEQ. V was clipped by 0 bases and J by 3 bases; unmatched bases: 6. The CDR3 loop reads CASSQEAGGQYYGYTF. The CDR3 bases are TGTGCCAGCAGCCAAGAAGCAGGGGGCCAGTACTATGGCTACACCTTC.

In its sample, this clone was seen once. Here the CDR3 reads CASPSGDRGGDTEAFF. The CDR3 nucleotides are TGTGCCAGCCCCTCAGGGGACAGGGGGGGGGACACTGAAGCTTTCTTT. This sequence joins TRBV28 and TRBJ1-1, with 11 bases identical to TRBD1. This CDR3 spans 16 amino acids. With 8 bases clipped from V and 3 bases from J, the junction kept 11 bases outside the gene matches. The germline V gene encodes CDR1 MDHEN and CDR2 SYDVKM.

The gene calls are TRBV7-2 and TRBJ2-3; TRBD1 is a possible D gene (6 bases). V was clipped by 5 bases and J by 1 base, with 13 bases between them. CDR3 length equals 15 residues. CDR1 is SGHTA and CDR2 is FQGNSA in the germline V gene. In DNA, the CDR3 is TGTGCCAGCAGCCCATCCCGGACAGGCACAGATACGCAGTATTTT. Protein product: CASSPSRTGTDTQYF.

This sequence joins TRBV5-1 and TRBJ1-2, with 7 bases aligning to TRBD1. Trimming cost V 0 bases and J 1 base; bases outside gene matches: 3. This CDR3 has 15 residues. Germline CDR1 and CDR2: SGHRS and YFSETQ. The CDR3 region is CASSLGQGGNYGYTF. CDR3 in DNA: TGCGCCAGCAGCTTGGGACAGGGTGGTAACTATGGCTACACCTTC.

The gene calls are TRBV10-3 and TRBJ2-7; 8 bases are shared with TRBD2. V lost 11 bases, J lost 4 bases, and 7 bases stayed unmatched. The CDR3 length is 12 residues. The germline CDR1 and CDR2 sequences are ENHRY and SYGVKD. The CDR3 is CAAGGAAYEQYF. CDR3 nucleotides: TGTGCCGCCGGGGGGGCGGCTTACGAGCAGTACTTC.